A selection of T cell receptor beta chains follows, all from one sample in a study of blood T cell repertoires in COVID-19. The repertoire was sequenced with immunoSEQ multiplex PCR; TCRdb's copy has only in-frame clones and lacks some. This sample has around 300,000 clones, with about 86% found just once. The sequenced sample was peripheral blood. The source of these receptors is a young woman who had recovered from COVID-19. CDR3s include the opening cysteine and the closing phenylalanine or tryptophan. A D gene is named only where the DNA matches it firmly. Clone size appears in some rows only: once, few, many, or a class for an expanded clone.

v_call	d_call	j_call	clone_size	cdr3_aa	cdr3_nt
TRBV10-3	NA	TRBJ2-5	NA	CAISESVRETQYF	TGTGCCATCAGTGAGTCGGTGCGGGAGACCCAGTACTTC
TRBV21-1	NA	TRBJ1-1	NA	CASSKGHSMNTEAFF	TGTGCCAGCAGCAAGGGACACTCCATGAACACTGAAGCTTTCTTT
TRBV7-8	NA	TRBJ2-7	NA	CASSPRRDEQYF	TGTGCCAGCAGCCCGCGGAGGGACGAGCAGTACTTC
TRBV7-3	TRBD2	TRBJ2-2	few	CASSLNAAGADTGELFF	TGTGCCAGCAGCTTAAATGCAGCGGGAGCGGACACCGGGGAGCTGTTTTTT
TRBV11-2	TRBD1	TRBJ2-7	once	CASSSTGGQFYSSYEQYF	TGTGCCAGCAGCTCTACAGGGGGCCAATTCTATTCCTCCTACGAGCAGTACTTC
TRBV10-3	NA	TRBJ1-1	NA	CAISESSNTEAFF	TGTGCCATCAGTGAATCTTCGAACACTGAAGCTTTCTTT
TRBV15	TRBD1	TRBJ1-4	NA	CATSSEGTGEEKLFF	TGTGCCACCAGCAGTGAGGGGACAGGGGAAGAAAAACTGTTTTTT
TRBV11-2	TRBD2	TRBJ2-7	once	CASSLDSGGSSYEQYF	TGTGCCAGCAGCTTAGATAGTGGCGGGAGCTCCTACGAGCAGTACTTC
TRBV6-5	TRBD1	TRBJ2-7	NA	CASRRGQEYEQYF	TGTGCCAGCAGAAGGGGACAGGAGTACGAGCAGTACTTC
TRBV27	TRBD1	TRBJ2-7	NA	CASSLGQGVYEQYF	TGTGCCAGCAGCCTAGGACAGGGGGTCTACGAGCAGTACTTC
TRBV20-1	NA	TRBJ2-5	few	CSASSQVYF	TGCAGTGCTAGTAGCCAAGTGTACTTC
TRBV5-8	NA	TRBJ1-4	NA	CASSDGGGNEKLFF	TGTGCCAGCAGCGACGGCGGGGGTAACGAAAAACTGTTTTTT
TRBV5-4	NA	TRBJ1-2	once	CASSLQGNYGYTF	TGTGCCAGCAGCTTACAGGGAAACTATGGCTACACCTTC
TRBV7-9	NA	TRBJ2-2	NA	CASSLPPGLPYTGELFF	TGTGCCAGCAGCTTACCCCCGGGACTGCCTTACACCGGGGAGCTGTTTTTT
TRBV6-5	TRBD1	TRBJ1-2	NA	CASSYSDRDWGYTF	TGTGCCAGCAGTTACTCAGACAGGGATTGGGGCTACACCTTC
TRBV3-1/TRBV3-2	TRBD2	TRBJ2-1	NA	CASSRIGTSGTYNEQFF	TGTGCCAGCAGCCGAATTGGGACTAGCGGGACATACAATGAGCAGTTCTTC
TRBV18	TRBD1	TRBJ1-1	NA	CASSSNRDRASEAFF	TGTGCCAGCTCATCAAACCGGGACAGGGCCTCTGAAGCTTTCTTT
TRBV10-3	TRBD1	TRBJ2-1	NA	CAISDLGQGGPNEQFF	TGTGCCATCAGTGACCTTGGACAGGGCGGCCCCAATGAGCAGTTCTTC
TRBV4-2	TRBD2	TRBJ2-5	NA	CASSQVEGGGAAETQYF	TGTGCCAGCAGCCAAGTCGAGGGCGGGGGGGCAGCCGAGACCCAGTACTTC
TRBV15	NA	TRBJ2-2	NA	CATSSQRLMRSQNTGELFF	TGTGCCACCAGCTCGCAACGTCTCATGAGGTCGCAGAACACCGGGGAGCTGTTTTTT
TRBV4-1	NA	TRBJ1-2	NA	CASSQDSYGYTF	TGCGCCAGCAGTCAGGACAGCTATGGCTACACCTTC
TRBV7-2	NA	TRBJ2-7	NA	CASSSGTGMGEQYF	TGTGCCAGCAGCTCCGGGACTGGGATGGGCGAGCAGTACTTC
TRBV6-5	NA	TRBJ1-5	NA	CASSPLGGGNQPQHF	TGTGCCAGCAGTCCCTTGGGAGGGGGCAATCAGCCCCAGCATTTT
TRBV4-3	NA	TRBJ2-1	NA	CASSQDFSSRAEQFF	TGCGCCAGCAGCCAAGACTTTTCTTCGCGGGCTGAGCAGTTCTTC
TRBV5-6	NA	TRBJ1-1	NA	CASSSAGATEAFF	TGTGCCAGCAGCTCCGCGGGGGCGACTGAAGCTTTCTTT
TRBV4-2	TRBD1	TRBJ1-5	NA	CASSLDDRENQPQHF	TGTGCCAGCAGCCTTGACGACAGGGAAAATCAGCCCCAGCATTTT
TRBV24-1	NA	TRBJ2-2	NA	CATSDFGAGELFF	TGTGCCACCAGTGATTTTGGGGCTGGGGAGCTGTTTTTT
TRBV14	TRBD2	TRBJ2-3	NA	CASAWTSGGSDTQYF	TGTGCCAGCGCGTGGACTAGCGGGGGGTCGGATACGCAGTATTTT
TRBV12-3/TRBV12-4	NA	TRBJ2-3	NA	CASSLFGDTQYF	TGTGCCAGCAGTTTATTCGGAGATACGCAGTATTTT
TRBV3-1/TRBV3-2	TRBD2	TRBJ2-3	NA	CASSQGITGGPTDTQYF	TGTGCCAGCAGCCAAGGAATAACGGGGGGGCCCACAGATACGCAGTATTTT
TRBV9	TRBD2	TRBJ2-1	NA	CASSVELAGVEQFF	TGTGCCAGCAGCGTAGAACTAGCGGGAGTCGAGCAGTTCTTC
TRBV7-2	TRBD1	TRBJ1-6	NA	CASSLWGTGPESPLHF	TGTGCCAGCAGCTTATGGGGGACAGGGCCTGAATCACCCCTCCACTTT
TRBV19	NA	TRBJ1-5	NA	CASRHANQPQHF	TGTGCCAGTCGACACGCCAATCAGCCCCAGCATTTT
TRBV10-2	NA	TRBJ1-1	NA	CASSNRNTEAFF	TGCGCCAGCAGTAACAGGAACACTGAAGCTTTCTTT
TRBV7-2	NA	TRBJ2-7	few	CASSLDGRYVREQYF	TGTGCCAGCAGCTTAGACGGGAGATACGTACGGGAGCAGTACTTC
TRBV4-3	NA	TRBJ2-7	once	CASSQDLLYEQYF	TGCGCCAGCAGCCAAGATCTGTTATACGAGCAGTACTTC
TRBV5-4	NA	TRBJ2-7	NA	CASSLYTYEQYF	TGTGCCAGCAGCTTGTACACCTACGAGCAGTACTTC
TRBV2	NA	TRBJ2-2	NA	CASSGGLARGTGELFF	TGTGCCAGCAGTGGGGGTCTAGCGAGAGGCACCGGGGAGCTGTTTTTT
TRBV24-1	TRBD2	TRBJ2-3	NA	CATSGTSWTDTQYF	TGTGCCACCAGCGGGACTAGCTGGACAGATACGCAGTATTTT
TRBV7-2	NA	TRBJ2-7	NA	CASSQSTTGVYEQYF	TGTGCCAGCAGCCAATCGACCACAGGTGTTTACGAGCAGTACTTC
TRBV6-5	NA	TRBJ1-1	few	CASRKDWNTEAFF	TGTGCCAGCAGGAAGGACTGGAACACTGAAGCTTTCTTT